This T cell receptor (beta chain) was profiled in a study of metastatic and nonmetastatic thyroid tumors. At the level of the study: Where malignant and benign thyroid patients were concerned, repertoires were compared across blood and tumor or nodule tissue.

Overall study results and limits: Malignant tumors reportedly showed significantly higher TCR beta diversity than benign nodules in both blood and tumor.

Each patient went into thyroid surgery without having received any treatment. The authors' processing: CDR3 differences across clinicopathological groups were used to build a distant-metastasis classifier for papillary thyroid cancer. TCRdb re-called clones from the PCR reads using MiXCR. The V and J calls shown here were made by TCRdb, not taken from the authors' results. The data show roughly 58,000 clones, roughly 4.1% seen once. The germline gives CDR1 SEHNR, CDR2 FQNEAQ (reference sequence). Trimming at V came to 3 bases and at J to 0 bases, leaving 18 bases not matched to a gene. The CDR3 runs 22 residues. This clone was picked up a small number of times. The antigen is undetermined.

Material: blood. V usage is TRBV7-9 and J usage is TRBJ2-1; 12 nucleotides line up with TRBD2. The clonotype was recovered from a female donor with papillary thyroid cancer or a benign thyroid nodule (not recorded which). Some clones in this sample may be carry-over from other donors' samples. CDR3 residues: CASSFSLGLAGNGPNSYNEQFF. The CDR3 region has the DNA TGTGCCAGCAGCTTTAGTCTTGGACTAGCGGGAAATGGGCCAAACTCCTACAATGAGCAGTTCTTC.